Listed below are T cell receptor beta chains from one sample, sequenced in a study of T cell responses to AZD1222 COVID-19 vaccine. Clones were read by immunoSEQ multiplex PCR, and TCRdb kept only the in-frame ones, dropping some. The table has over 150,000 clones, almost 90% seen once. Sequencing was performed on peripheral blood, taken 28 days after the second AZD1222 dose. These TCRs come from an adult who received the AZD1222 COVID-19 vaccine. CDR3s leave out the opening cysteine and the closing phenylalanine or tryptophan.

J	V	CDR3
TRBJ2-2	TRBV7-3	ASSLGLNTGELF
TRBJ2-7	TRBV7-2	ASTLGGGAYEQY
TRBJ2-3	TRBV4-1	ASGGGGSIFDTQY
TRBJ2-1	TRBV6-5	ASKLAGPFNEQF
TRBJ1-5	TRBV6-1	ASSEDGDQPQH
TRBJ1-5	TRBV19	ASSSRTGANQPQH
TRBJ1-1	TRBV7-2	ASIAGATNTEAF
TRBJ2-7	TRBV19	ASSIASSSYEQY
TRBJ1-1	TRBV3-1/TRBV3-2	ASSQEAEGAEAF
TRBJ1-6	TRBV6-5	ASKDSLRNSPLH
TRBJ2-1	TRBV7-8	ASTSYTGGAGNEQF
TRBJ1-2	TRBV19	ASMAGAVGYT
TRBJ1-5	TRBV28	ASSDRVNQPQH
TRBJ2-7	TRBV5-4	ASSLGQAASGSYEQY
TRBJ1-1	TRBV29-1	SVQPNTEAF
TRBJ1-1	TRBV20-1	SASAGQGFTEAF